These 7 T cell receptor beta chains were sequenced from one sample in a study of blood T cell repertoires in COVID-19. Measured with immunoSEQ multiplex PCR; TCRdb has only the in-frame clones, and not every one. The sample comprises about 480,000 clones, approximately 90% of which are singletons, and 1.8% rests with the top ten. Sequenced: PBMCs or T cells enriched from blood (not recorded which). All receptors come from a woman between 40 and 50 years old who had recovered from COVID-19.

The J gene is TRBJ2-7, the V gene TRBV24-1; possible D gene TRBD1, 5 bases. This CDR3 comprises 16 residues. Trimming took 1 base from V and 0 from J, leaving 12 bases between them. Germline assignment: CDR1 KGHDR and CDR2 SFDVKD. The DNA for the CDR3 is TGTGCCACCAGTGATTTTGCAGGGCCAACCTCCTACGAGCAGTACTTC. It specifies CATSDFAGPTSYEQYF.

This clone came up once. The CDR3 is CASSFLLAGGSYEQYF. DNA for the CDR3: TGTGCCAGCAGTTTCCTGCTAGCGGGAGGTTCCTACGAGCAGTACTTC. J is TRBJ2-7 and V is TRBV27; TRBD2 matches 11 bases. CDR1 MNHEY and CDR2 SMNVEV come from the germline V gene (reference sequence). Trimming removed 3 bases from V and 1 base from J; junction bases left unmatched: 5. The CDR3 is 16 amino acids.

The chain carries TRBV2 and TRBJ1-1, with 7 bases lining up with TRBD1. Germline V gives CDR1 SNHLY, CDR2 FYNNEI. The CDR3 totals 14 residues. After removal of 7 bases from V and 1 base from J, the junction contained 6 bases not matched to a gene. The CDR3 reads CASTPGQANTEAFF. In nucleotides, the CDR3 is TGTGCCAGCACCCCTGGACAGGCGAACACTGAAGCTTTCTTT.

Here the CDR3 DNA reads TGTGCCAGCAGTTTTCCAGGTAGCTCCTACAATGAGCAGTTCTTC. This sequence encodes CASSFPGSSYNEQFF. The chain uses TRBV27 and TRBJ2-1; D gene uncertain. The CDR3 is 15 residues long. CDR1 and CDR2 (germline): MNHEY, SMNVEV (reference sequence). Trimming left V 3 bases short and J 0 bases short, with 9 bases between.

In DNA form, the CDR3 reads TGTGCCAGCAGCGTAGCGGGAGTCACCACCGATACGCAGTATTTT. It translates to CASSVAGVTTDTQYF. The chain joins TRBV9 to TRBJ2-3, with D perhaps TRBD2 (6 bases). CDR1 is SGDLS and CDR2 is YYNGEE in the germline V gene. V was shortened by 0 bases and J by 6 bases, with 14 bases between the two germline ends. The CDR3 is 15 residues long.

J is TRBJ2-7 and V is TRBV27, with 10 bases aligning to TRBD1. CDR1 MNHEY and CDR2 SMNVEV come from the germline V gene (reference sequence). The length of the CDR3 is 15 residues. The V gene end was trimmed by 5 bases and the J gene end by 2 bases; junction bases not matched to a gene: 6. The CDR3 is CASSPGTGVPYEQYF. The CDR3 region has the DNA TGTGCCAGCAGTCCCGGGACAGGGGTGCCCTACGAGCAGTACTTC.

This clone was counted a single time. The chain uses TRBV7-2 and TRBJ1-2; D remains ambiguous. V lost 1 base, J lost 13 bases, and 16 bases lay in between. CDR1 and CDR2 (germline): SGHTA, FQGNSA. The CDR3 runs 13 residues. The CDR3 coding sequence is TGTGCCAGCAGCTTAGTTCCGGGAGATTGGGTCACCTTC. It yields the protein CASSLVPGDWVTF.